At least ten counts were recorded for the clone carrying this TCR beta chain. Sequencing used immunoSEQ multiplex PCR; TCRdb keeps in-frame clones, though not all of them. The top ten clones hold about an eighth of a sample with 110,000 or so clones, around nine tenths of them seen once. This CDR3 spans 15 amino acids. The germline V gene has CDR1 ENHRY and CDR2 SYGVKD. Losses at the gene ends were 3 bases for V and 0 bases for J; bases not matched to a gene: 5. These data belong to a study of control samples from healthy donors and cancer patients. The origin of this receptor is a man between 25 and 39 years old in good health. J is TRBJ2-7 and V is TRBV10-3, with 7 positions matching TRBD1. The sequenced sample was blood. The CDR3 region has the DNA TGTGCCATCAGTGAAGGAACAGGGGCCTCCTACGAGCAGTACTTC. Translated: CAISEGTGASYEQYF.